This T cell receptor (beta chain) stems from a study of cytomegalovirus exposure and HLA in healthy donors. Whole-study findings and limits: A later look showed TCR association rates differing by HLA locus, highest for DRB1 and lowest for HLA-C. The study listed around 150 cytomegalovirus-associated TCR beta chains. A reported reduction in N-insertions relative to the roughly 710-donor mean was seen in an Asian-associated ancestry cluster in a later analysis.

Concerning this clone: Its specificity is unknown.

V was clipped by 0 bases and J by 10 bases, with 21 bases between them. The CDR3 contains 16 residues. Germline-derived CDR1 and CDR2 are WNHNN and SYGVQD (reference sequence). PCR was performed using 60 Vbeta and 13 Jbeta primers. Original handling: An analysis that came later counted some 80 million unique TCR beta chains, some 11 million shared. Repertoires were generated with immunoSEQ multiplex PCR, while TCRdb's copy carries only in-frame clones and drops some. The V and J calls and clone size were taken over from that table, and D and trimming were inferred from the DNA. The table has 150,000 to 200,000 clones, around 72% seen once; the top ten hold around 7%.

The source material was PBMCs. The origin of this receptor is a woman aged 40-49 years in good health and CMV-seropositive. The rearrangement uses TRBV10-1 and TRBJ1-2, with TRBD1 as a possible D gene (5 bases). CDR3 DNA sequence: TGCGCCAGCAGTGAGTCGGGCAGGGCCCCCACTGATGTCTACACCTTC. It specifies CASSESGRAPTDVYTF.